The next 11 T cell receptor beta chains were all read from a single sample in a study of blood T cells in healthy people across ages. Next came a second PCR, run for about 7 to 11 cycles, which used a sample-barcoded 5' primer along with a J-beta primer mix. TCRdb analysed the 5' RACE reads with MiXCR anew, one entry per CDR3 protein. In the table there are roughly 1,700,000 distinct CDR3 sequences, 28% of which are singletons. The sample was blood. The receptors originated from a young woman in good health.

This clonotype was counted at least ten times. V gene TRBV18 combines with J gene TRBJ2-3, with D perhaps matching TRBD1 (5 bases). Germline V gene data show CDR1 as KGHSH and CDR2 as LQKENI. V dropped 1 base and J dropped 0 bases, with 8 bases sitting between them. The CDR3 is made up of 15 amino acids. The CDR3 DNA follows: TGTGCCAGCTCACCACAGGGGATCAGCACAGATACGCAGTATTTT. Translation: CASSPQGISTDTQYF.

The chain has TRBV11-2 and TRBJ2-7, with D perhaps being TRBD1 or TRBD2 (5 bases each). V was pared by 5 bases and J by 5 bases, with 16 bases between. Germline V CDR1 and CDR2: SGHAT, FQNNGV. The CDR3 consists of 14 residues. The CDR3 DNA sequence: TGTGCCAGCAGCCTGGGGGAACAGCTCGACGAGCAGTACTTC. Translation gives CASSLGEQLDEQYF.

The chain employs TRBV9 and TRBJ2-7; D uncertain. The CDR3 loop spans 10 amino acids. The germline V gene has CDR1 SGDLS and CDR2 YYNGEE. V was trimmed by 3 bases and J by 9 bases, leaving 7 bases between them. The CDR3 sequence is CASSALRQYF. The CDR3 DNA reads as TGTGCCAGCAGCGCCCTTCGGCAGTACTTC.

This clonotype came up a few times. The germline gene is not matched at one end of the junction; a read error may be the cause. The chain recombines TRBV5-1 with TRBJ2-5; D ambiguous. This CDR3 has 15 residues. Germline-derived CDR1 and CDR2 are SGHRS and YFSETQ. Written as DNA, the CDR3 is TGCGCCGGCAGCCAACCAGGATCACCCTACTACGGGCAGTACTTC. This sequence encodes CAGSQPGSPYYGQYF.

This clonotype was seen more than once but under ten times. The rearrangement joins TRBV5-1 to TRBJ2-7; tentatively, D is TRBD1 (6 bases). Looked up from germline, CDR1 is SGHRS and CDR2 is YFSETQ. The CDR3 extends over 14 amino acids. V was trimmed by 1 base and J by 5 bases, leaving 13 bases between them. The CDR3 DNA is TGCGCCAGCAGCTTGTTACAGGGTCACAACGAGCAGTACTTC. This codes for CASSLLQGHNEQYF. Full variable domain (missing parts from reference TRBV5-1 and TRBJ2-7): KAGVTQTPRYLIKTRGQQVTLSCSPISGHRSVSWYQQTPGQGLQFLFEYFSETQRNKGNFPGRFSGRQFSNSRSEMNVSTLELGDSALYLCASSLLQGHNEQYFGPGTRLTVT.

V is TRBV2 and J is TRBJ2-7; 7 nucleotides match TRBD1. V trimming: 11 bases; J trimming: 1 base; junction bases outside the gene matches: 11. There are 14 residues in the CDR3. CDR1 and CDR2 (germline): SNHLY, FYNNEI. Here the CDR3 reads CACIGGQASYEQYF. As DNA, the CDR3 is TGTGCCTGCATCGGAGGACAGGCGTCCTACGAGCAGTACTTC.

Ten or more counts support this clonotype. The V call is TRBV4-1, the J call TRBJ2-4; D perhaps matches TRBD1 (6 bases). Germline CDR1 reads MGHRA; CDR2 reads YSYEKL. This CDR3 has 15 residues. Trimming cost V 4 bases and J 4 bases, with 14 bases left between them. In DNA form, the CDR3 reads TGCGCCAGCAGCCCCCACCAGGGGAGTAAAAACATTCAGTACTTC. It is translated as CASSPHQGSKNIQYF.

The gene calls are TRBV6-6 and TRBJ2-3, with 8 bases that match TRBD2. The V gene's germline CDR1 is MNHNY and CDR2 SVGAGI (reference sequence). The CDR3 totals 14 residues. V was pared by 6 bases and J by 5 bases, with 7 bases of the junction left unmatched. The CDR3 sequence: CASRTGGFVDTQYF. Here the CDR3 DNA reads TGTGCCAGCAGAACGGGAGGGTTTGTAGATACGCAGTATTTT.

The chain recombines TRBV2 with TRBJ2-1, with TRBD2 matching 13 bases. Germline V gene lookup returns CDR1 SNHLY and CDR2 FYNNEI. This CDR3 contains 16 residues. J lost 7 bases, V lost 5 bases, and 8 bases had no gene match. The CDR3 here is CASSPRLAGGKNEQFF. DNA of the CDR3: TGTGCCAGCAGTCCCCGACTAGCGGGGGGTAAAAATGAGCAGTTCTTC. The complete variable domain, with remaining parts taken from reference TRBV2 and TRBJ2-1, reads EPEVTQTPSHQVTQMGQEVILRCVPISNHLYFYWYRQILGQKVEFLVSFYNNEISEKSEIFDDQFSVERPDGSNFTLKIRSTKLEDSAMYFCASSPRLAGGKNEQFFGPGTRLTVL.

On this clonotype itself: With a much larger clone just one base away, this may be a read error. The V call is TRBV9, the J call TRBJ1-2, with D perhaps TRBD1 (5 bases). This CDR3 contains 13 residues. Germline V gives CDR1 SGDLS, CDR2 YYNGEE. The CDR3 loop reads CASSVGTNYGCTF. The CDR3 DNA reads TGTGCCAGCAGCGTCGGGACGAACTATGGCTGCACCTTC.

The V gene is TRBV19, the J gene TRBJ1-4; TRBD1 matches 7 bases. CDR3 size: 17 residues. CDR1 and CDR2 (germline): LNHDA, SQIVND (reference sequence). The J segment lost 4 bases and the V segment lost 6 bases, leaving 14 bases of the junction unmatched. The CDR3 reads CASSPDRDETLNEKLFF. The DNA for the CDR3 is TGTGCCAGTAGCCCCGACAGGGACGAGACCCTTAATGAAAAACTGTTTTTT.